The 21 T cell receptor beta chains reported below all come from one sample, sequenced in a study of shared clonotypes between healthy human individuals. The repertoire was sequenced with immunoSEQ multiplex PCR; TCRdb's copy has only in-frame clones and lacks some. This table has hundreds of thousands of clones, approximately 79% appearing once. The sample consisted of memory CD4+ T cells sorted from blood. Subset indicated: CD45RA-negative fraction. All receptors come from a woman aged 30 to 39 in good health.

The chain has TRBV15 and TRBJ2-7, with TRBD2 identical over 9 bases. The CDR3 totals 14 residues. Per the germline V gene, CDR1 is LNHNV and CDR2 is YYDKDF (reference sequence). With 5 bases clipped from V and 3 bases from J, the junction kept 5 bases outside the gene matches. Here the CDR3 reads CATSPRREGYEQYF. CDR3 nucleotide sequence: TGTGCCACCAGCCCCAGGCGGGAGGGCTACGAGCAGTACTTC.

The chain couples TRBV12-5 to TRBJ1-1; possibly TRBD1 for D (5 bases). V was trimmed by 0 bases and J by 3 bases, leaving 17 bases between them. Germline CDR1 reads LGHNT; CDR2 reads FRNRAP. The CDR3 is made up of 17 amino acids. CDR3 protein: CASGLVLGRRTYTEAFF. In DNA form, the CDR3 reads TGTGCTAGTGGTTTGGTACTGGGGCGACGGACCTACACTGAAGCTTTCTTT.

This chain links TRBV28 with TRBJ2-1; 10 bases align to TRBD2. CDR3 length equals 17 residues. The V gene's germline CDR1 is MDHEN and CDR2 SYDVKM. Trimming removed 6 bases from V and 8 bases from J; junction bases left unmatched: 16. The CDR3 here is CASSYPLLAGARDEQFF. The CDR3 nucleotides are TGTGCCAGCAGCTATCCCCTCCTAGCGGGAGCCAGGGATGAGCAGTTCTTC.

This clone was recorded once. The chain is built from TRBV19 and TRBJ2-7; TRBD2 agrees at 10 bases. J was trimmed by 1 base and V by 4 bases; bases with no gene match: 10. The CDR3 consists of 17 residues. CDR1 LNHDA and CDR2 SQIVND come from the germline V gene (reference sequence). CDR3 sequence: CASSRGGASGSSYEQYF. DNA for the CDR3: TGTGCCAGTAGTAGGGGAGGGGCTAGCGGGAGTTCCTACGAGCAGTACTTC.

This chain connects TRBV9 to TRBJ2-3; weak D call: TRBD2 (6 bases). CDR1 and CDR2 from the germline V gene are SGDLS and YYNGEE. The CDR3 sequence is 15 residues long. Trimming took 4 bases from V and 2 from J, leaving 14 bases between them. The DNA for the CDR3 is TGTGCCAGCAGCCCCTCTAGCGCCTTCACAGATACGCAGTATTTT. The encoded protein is CASSPSSAFTDTQYF.

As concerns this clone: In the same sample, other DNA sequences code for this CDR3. This CDR3 is CATGTSGIYEQYF. Written as DNA, the CDR3 is TGTGCCACCGGGACTAGCGGGATCTACGAGCAGTACTTC. V usage is TRBV28 and J usage is TRBJ2-7; 13 bases are a match to TRBD2. CDR3 length: 13 residues. After removal of 10 bases from V and 3 bases from J, the junction contained 3 bases not matched to a gene. CDR1 and CDR2 from the germline V gene are MDHEN and SYDVKM.

DNA of the CDR3: TGTGCCACCGGGACAGGGAATCAGCCCCAGCATTTT. Amino acid sequence: CATGTGNQPQHF. This chain connects TRBV28 to TRBJ1-5; 9 bases align to TRBD1. The CDR3 has 12 amino acids. The germline gives CDR1 MDHEN, CDR2 SYDVKM. Trimming took 10 bases from V and 4 from J; bases not matched to a gene: 2.

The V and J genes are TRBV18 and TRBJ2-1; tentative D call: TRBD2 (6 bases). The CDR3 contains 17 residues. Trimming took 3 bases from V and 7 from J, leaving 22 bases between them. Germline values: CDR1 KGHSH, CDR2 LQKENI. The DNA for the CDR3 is TGTGCCAGCTCACCGACGCGGGGAGGAGGGAAAGCGAATGAGCAGTTCTTC. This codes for CASSPTRGGGKANEQFF.

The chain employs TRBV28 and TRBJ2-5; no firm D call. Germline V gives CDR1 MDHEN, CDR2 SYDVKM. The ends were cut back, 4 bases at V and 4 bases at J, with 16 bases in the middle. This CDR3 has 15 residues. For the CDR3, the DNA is TGTGCCAGCAGTTCCGTCAGAGCCGGTCGAGAGACCCAGTACTTC. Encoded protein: CASSSVRAGRETQYF.

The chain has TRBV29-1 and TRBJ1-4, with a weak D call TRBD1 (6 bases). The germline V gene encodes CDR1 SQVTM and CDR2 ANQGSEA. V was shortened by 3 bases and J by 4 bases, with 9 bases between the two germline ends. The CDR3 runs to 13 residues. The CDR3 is CSVETGLNEKLFF. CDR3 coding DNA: TGCAGCGTTGAGACAGGTCTTAATGAAAAACTGTTTTTT. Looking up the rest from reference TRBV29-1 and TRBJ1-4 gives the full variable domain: SAVISQKPSRDICQRGTSLTIQCQVDSQVTMMFWYRQQPGQSLTLIATANQGSEATYESGFVIDKFPISRPNLTFSTLTVSNMSPEDSSIYLCSVETGLNEKLFFGSGTQLSVL.

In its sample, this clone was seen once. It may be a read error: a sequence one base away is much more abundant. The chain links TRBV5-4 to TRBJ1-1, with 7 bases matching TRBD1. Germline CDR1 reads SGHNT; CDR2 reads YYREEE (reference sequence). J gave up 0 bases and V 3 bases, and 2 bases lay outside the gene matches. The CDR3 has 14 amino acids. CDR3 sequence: CASSSGQLNTEAFF. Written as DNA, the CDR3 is TGTGCCAGCAGCTCGGGACAGCTGAACACTGAAGCTTTCTTT.

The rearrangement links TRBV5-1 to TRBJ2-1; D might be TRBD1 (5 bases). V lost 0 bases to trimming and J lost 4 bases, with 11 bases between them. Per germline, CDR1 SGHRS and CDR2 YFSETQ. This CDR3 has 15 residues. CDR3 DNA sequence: TGCGCCAGCAGCTTGGCAGGGTATTATTACAATGAGCAGTTCTTC. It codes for CASSLAGYYYNEQFF.

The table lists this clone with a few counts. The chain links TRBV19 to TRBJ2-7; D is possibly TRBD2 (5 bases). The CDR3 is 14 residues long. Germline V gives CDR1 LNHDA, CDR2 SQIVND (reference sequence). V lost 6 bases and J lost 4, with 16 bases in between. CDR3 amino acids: CASSIRRSGYEQYF. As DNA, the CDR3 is TGTGCCAGTAGCATCAGGAGGTCGGGATACGAGCAGTACTTC.

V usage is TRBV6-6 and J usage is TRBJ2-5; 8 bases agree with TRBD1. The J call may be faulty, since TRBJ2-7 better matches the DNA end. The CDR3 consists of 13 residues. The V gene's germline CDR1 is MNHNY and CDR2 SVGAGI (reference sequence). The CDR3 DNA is TGTGCCAGTTACTCCGGGACAGGCTACGAGCAGTACTTC. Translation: CASYSGTGYEQYF.

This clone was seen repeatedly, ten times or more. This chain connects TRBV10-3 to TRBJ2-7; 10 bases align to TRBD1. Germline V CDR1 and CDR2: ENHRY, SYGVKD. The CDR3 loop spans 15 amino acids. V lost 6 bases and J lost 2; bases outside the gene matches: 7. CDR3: CAISDRGLTAYEQYF. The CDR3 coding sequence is TGTGCCATCAGCGACAGGGGGCTAACCGCCTACGAGCAGTACTTC.

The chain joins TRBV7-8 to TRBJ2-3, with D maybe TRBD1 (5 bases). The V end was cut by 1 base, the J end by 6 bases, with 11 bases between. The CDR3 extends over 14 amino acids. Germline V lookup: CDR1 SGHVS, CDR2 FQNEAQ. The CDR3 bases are TGTGCCAGCAGCTTAGAACTGCCAGGGGATACGCAGTATTTT. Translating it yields CASSLELPGDTQYF.

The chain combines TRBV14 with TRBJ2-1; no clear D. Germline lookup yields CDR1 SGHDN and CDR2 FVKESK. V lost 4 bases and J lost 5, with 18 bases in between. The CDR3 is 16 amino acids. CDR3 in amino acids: CASSPPPTGEHNEQFF. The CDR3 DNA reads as TGTGCCAGCAGCCCCCCCCCAACCGGCGAACACAATGAGCAGTTCTTC.

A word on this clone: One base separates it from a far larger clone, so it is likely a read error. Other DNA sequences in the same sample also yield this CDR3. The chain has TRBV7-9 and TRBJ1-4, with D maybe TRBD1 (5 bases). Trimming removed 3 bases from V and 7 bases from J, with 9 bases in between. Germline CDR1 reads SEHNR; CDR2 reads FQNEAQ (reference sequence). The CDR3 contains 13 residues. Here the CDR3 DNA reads TGTGCCAGCAGCTTGGGCGGGGGTGAAAAACTGTTTTTT. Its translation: CASSLGGGEKLFF.

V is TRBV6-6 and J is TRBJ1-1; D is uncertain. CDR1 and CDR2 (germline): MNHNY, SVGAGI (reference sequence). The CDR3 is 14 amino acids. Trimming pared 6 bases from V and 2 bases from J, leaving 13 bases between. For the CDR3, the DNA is TGTGCCAGCAGCCGCATGACACTTAACACTGAAGCTTTCTTT. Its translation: CASSRMTLNTEAFF.

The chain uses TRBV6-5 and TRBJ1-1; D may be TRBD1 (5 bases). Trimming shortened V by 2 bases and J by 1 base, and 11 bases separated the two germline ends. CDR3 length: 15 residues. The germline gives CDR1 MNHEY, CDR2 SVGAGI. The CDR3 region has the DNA TGTGCCAGCAGTTACGAGGGGATATGGAACACTGAAGCTTTCTTT. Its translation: CASSYEGIWNTEAFF.

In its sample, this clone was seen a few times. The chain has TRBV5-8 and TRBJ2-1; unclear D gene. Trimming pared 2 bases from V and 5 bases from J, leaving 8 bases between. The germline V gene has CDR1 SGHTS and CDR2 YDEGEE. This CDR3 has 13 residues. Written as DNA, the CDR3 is TGTGCCAGCAGCTTCGGCGGAGACAATGAGCAGTTCTTC. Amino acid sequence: CASSFGGDNEQFF.